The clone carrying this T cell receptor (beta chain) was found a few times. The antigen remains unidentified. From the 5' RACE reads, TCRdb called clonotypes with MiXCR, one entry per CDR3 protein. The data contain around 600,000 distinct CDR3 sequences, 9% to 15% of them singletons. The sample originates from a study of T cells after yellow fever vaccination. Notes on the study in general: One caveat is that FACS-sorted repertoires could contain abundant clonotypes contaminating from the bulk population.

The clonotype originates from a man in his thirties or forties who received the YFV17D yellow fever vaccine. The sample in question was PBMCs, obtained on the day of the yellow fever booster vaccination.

The CDR3 sequence is CASSVRSYTDTQYF. CDR3 coding DNA: TGTGCCAGCAGTGTGCGGTCCTACACAGATACGCAGTATTTT. The chain couples TRBV6-4 to TRBJ2-3, with no clear D. V gave up 4 bases and J gave up 2 bases, with 10 bases separating them. Germline V gene data show CDR1 as MRHNA and CDR2 as SNTAGT. There are 14 residues in the CDR3.